Listed below are T cell receptor beta chains from one sample, sequenced in a study of T-cell memory formation after mild COVID-19. MiXCR, run by TCRdb on the 5' RACE reads, gives a single entry per CDR3 protein. This table holds hundreds of thousands of distinct CDR3 sequences, over 25% found once. The specimen was PBMCs or a T cell subset sorted from them (not recorded which). The receptor source for this set is an adult woman who had mild COVID-19 (a few samples of this study predate the infection). Cell type and time point are not known. CDR3s include the opening cysteine and the closing phenylalanine or tryptophan. The order of the fields is J gene, clone size, D gene, V gene, CDR3 protein, CDR3 DNA. The D gene is left open where the match is weak. Clone size, where shown, is once, few, many, or a class for clones that have expanded.

TRBJ2-1 . TRBD2 TRBV7-9 CASSPLPGLAGGNEQFF TGTGCCAGCAGCCCGCTGCCGGGACTAGCGGGGGGGAATGAGCAGTTCTTC
TRBJ1-2 . TRBD1 TRBV7-6 CASSSGQGPIYGYTF TGTGCCAGCAGCTCGGGACAGGGGCCAATCTATGGCTACACCTTC
TRBJ2-1 . TRBD2 TRBV7-2 CASSLLGWGLAGADEQFF TGTGCCAGCAGCTTATTGGGCTGGGGACTAGCGGGAGCCGATGAGCAGTTCTTC
TRBJ1-1 few . TRBV6-1 CASSEYRAVNTEAFF TGTGCCAGCAGTGAATACCGGGCCGTGAACACTGAAGCTTTCTTT
TRBJ2-5 . . TRBV4-1 CASSPERGSQETQYF TGCGCCAGCAGCCCCGAACGGGGCAGCCAAGAGACCCAGTACTTC
TRBJ2-2 . TRBD2 TRBV7-8 CASSETAGVRDTGELFF TGTGCCAGCAGCGAGACGGCGGGAGTGAGGGACACCGGGGAGCTGTTTTTT
TRBJ1-1 . . TRBV27 CASSWGTGFTEAFF TGTGCTAGCAGTTGGGGCACAGGGTTCACTGAAGCTTTCTTT
TRBJ2-1 few TRBD2 TRBV12-3/TRBV12-4 CASSVTSREQFF TGTGCCAGCAGTGTGACTAGCCGTGAGCAGTTCTTC
TRBJ1-4 . TRBD1 TRBV5-6 CASSRTGPDEKLFF TGTGCCAGCAGTCGGACAGGGCCGGATGAAAAACTGTTTTTT
TRBJ1-1 few . TRBV5-1 CASRSRGGSMNTEAFF TGCGCCAGCAGATCGAGGGGGGGAAGTATGAACACTGAAGCTTTCTTT
TRBJ1-5 few . TRBV20-1 CSGSHAYSNQPQHF TGCAGTGGGTCGCACGCCTATAGCAATCAGCCCCAGCATTTT
TRBJ2-1 few TRBD1 TRBV3-1 CASSQPGQGVNEQFF TGTGCCAGCAGCCAGCCGGGACAGGGAGTGAATGAGCAGTTCTTC
TRBJ2-6 . TRBD1 TRBV4-2 CASSQDLGRGNSGANVLTF TGTGCCAGCAGCCAAGATCTCGGCAGGGGGAACTCTGGGGCCAACGTCCTGACTTTC
TRBJ2-1 . . TRBV7-2 CASSLWSTIGNEQFF TGTGCCAGCAGCTTATGGTCAACCATCGGGAATGAGCAGTTCTTC
TRBJ2-1 few TRBD1 TRBV7-2 CASSSGQGKKNEQFF TGTGCCAGCAGCTCAGGACAGGGTAAAAAAAATGAGCAGTTCTTC
TRBJ2-1 . . TRBV11-3 CASSLDQAWRKNNEQFF TGTGCCAGCAGCTTAGATCAGGCATGGAGAAAGAACAATGAGCAGTTCTTC
TRBJ2-5 . . TRBV3-1 CASSQGSKTQYF TGTGCCAGCAGCCAAGGGTCGAAGACCCAGTACTTC
TRBJ2-1 . TRBD2 TRBV20-1 CSARDAELTSGGYNEQFF TGCAGTGCTAGAGATGCCGAGTTGACTAGCGGGGGATACAATGAGCAGTTCTTC
TRBJ1-2 . . TRBV20-1 CSARERGANYGYTF TGCAGTGCTAGAGAGAGAGGGGCAAACTATGGCTACACCTTC